Described below is a single T cell receptor (beta chain) sequence and its context. Sequencing was performed with immunoSEQ multiplex PCR; in TCRdb, only in-frame clones are kept and a portion is missing. This table has approximately 89,000 clones, nearly 95% appearing once. The CDR3 covers 12 residues. Trimming removed 4 bases at V and 1 base at J, with 5 bases between. Germline CDR1 is LGHDT and CDR2 is YNNKEL (reference sequence). The data stem from a study of blood T cell repertoires in COVID-19. Overall study: T cells, B-cell-depleted T cells, or PBMCs supplied cDNA or gDNA.

The chain has TRBV3-1 (or the pseudogene TRBV3-2) and TRBJ2-7; D remains unclear. This sequence originates from a human donor with active COVID-19. The donor label of this sample is uncertain. The sample taken for sequencing was peripheral blood. The CDR3 loop is CASSPGSYEQYF. The DNA for the CDR3 is TGTGCCAGCAGCCCCGGGTCCTACGAGCAGTACTTC.